The count of the clone carrying this T cell receptor (beta chain) is one. Antigen specificity is unknown. These data belong to a study of cytomegalovirus exposure and HLA in healthy donors. Whole-study context: HLA-typed donors contributed about 85 million unique TCRs, which were held in an early data release. Study results and limitations: DRB1 showed the most TCR associations and HLA-C the fewest in a later analysis, as rates varied by HLA locus. Researchers reported that a few CMV-associated chains were confirmed in vitro as CMV antigen-specific.

This PCR relied on a set of 60 Vbeta primers and 13 Jbeta primers. Here immunoSEQ multiplex PCR was the method, and the copy in TCRdb shows in-frame clones only, minus some. The table records 90,000 to 120,000 clones, 55% to 75% of them present only once. The CDR3 covers 15 residues. Germline V gene lookup returns CDR1 KGHSH and CDR2 LQKENI. The V gene lost 2 bases and the J gene lost 6 bases, with 17 bases spanning the gap. Sample: PBMCs. The TCR originated in a man under 40 in good health and CMV-seropositive. This chain joins TRBV18 and TRBJ2-7; D unresolved. CDR3 protein: CASSPNSDPGGEQYF. Here the CDR3 DNA reads TGTGCCAGCTCACCAAATTCTGATCCCGGCGGCGAGCAGTACTTC. Combining the CDR3 with reference TRBV18 and TRBJ2-7 gives the whole variable domain NAGVMQNPRHLVRRRGQEARLRCSPMKGHSHVYWYRQLPEEGLKFMVYLQKENIIDESGMPKERFSAEFPKEGPSILRIQQVVRGDSAAYFCASSPNSDPGGEQYFGPGTRLTVT.